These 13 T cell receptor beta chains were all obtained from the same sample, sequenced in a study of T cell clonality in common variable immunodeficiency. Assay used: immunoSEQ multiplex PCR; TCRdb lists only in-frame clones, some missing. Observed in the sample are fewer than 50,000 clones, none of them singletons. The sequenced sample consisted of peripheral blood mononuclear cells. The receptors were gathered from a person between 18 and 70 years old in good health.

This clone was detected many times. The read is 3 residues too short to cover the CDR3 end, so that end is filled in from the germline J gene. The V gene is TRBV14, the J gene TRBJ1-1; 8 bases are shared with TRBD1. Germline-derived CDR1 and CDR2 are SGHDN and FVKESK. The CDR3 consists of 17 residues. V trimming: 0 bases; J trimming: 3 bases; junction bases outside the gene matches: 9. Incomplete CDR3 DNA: TGTGCCAGCAGCCAAGATCCCCGACAGGGGTACGACACTGAA. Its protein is CASSQDPRQGYDTE. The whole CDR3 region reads CASSQDPRQGYDTEAFF. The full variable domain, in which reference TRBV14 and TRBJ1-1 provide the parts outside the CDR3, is EAGVTQFPSHSVIEKGQTVTLRCDPISGHDNLYWYRRVMGKEIKFLLHFVKESKQDESGMPNNRFLAERTGGTYSTLKVQPAELEDSGVYFCASSQDPRQGYDTEAFFGQGTRLTVV.

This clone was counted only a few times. The DNA read from the CDR3 is TGTGCCACCGATCGACTAGCGGGAGGGATCAATGAC. Translating gives CATDRLAGGIND. The complete CDR3 protein is CATDRLAGGINDYTF. The chain combines TRBV30 with TRBJ1-2; D is unresolved. The read ends 3 residues shy of where the CDR3 ends; the end is completed using the germline J gene. The CDR3 is made up of 15 amino acids. CDR1 and CDR2 (germline): GTSNPN, SVGIG (reference sequence).

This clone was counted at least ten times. CDR3 protein: CSARDGGTNEKLFF. Partial CDR3 DNA: TGCAGTGCTAGAGATGGCGGAACTAATGAAAAA. V usage is TRBV20-1 and J usage is TRBJ1-4, with no clear D. The CDR3 is cut off 3 residues early in the read; its end comes from the germline J gene. V was cut by 0 bases and J by 1 base, with 6 bases left in between. The CDR3 is 14 amino acids. CDR1 and CDR2 (germline): DFQATT, SNEGSKA (reference sequence).

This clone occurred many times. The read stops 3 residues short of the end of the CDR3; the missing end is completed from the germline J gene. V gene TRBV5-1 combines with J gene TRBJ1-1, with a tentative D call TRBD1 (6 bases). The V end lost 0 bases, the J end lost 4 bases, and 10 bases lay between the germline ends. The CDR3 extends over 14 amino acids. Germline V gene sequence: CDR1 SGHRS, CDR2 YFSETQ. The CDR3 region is CASSLAGAGTEAFF. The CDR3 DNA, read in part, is TGCGCCAGCAGCTTGGCAGGGGCGGGCACTGAA.

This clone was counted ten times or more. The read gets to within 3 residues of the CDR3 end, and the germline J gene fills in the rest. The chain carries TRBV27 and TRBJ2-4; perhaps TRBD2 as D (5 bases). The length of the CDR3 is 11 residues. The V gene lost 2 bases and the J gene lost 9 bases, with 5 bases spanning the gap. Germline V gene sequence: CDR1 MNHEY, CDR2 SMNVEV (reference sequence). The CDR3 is CASSLRGIQYF. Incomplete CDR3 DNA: TGTGCCAGCAGTTTACGGGGCATT.

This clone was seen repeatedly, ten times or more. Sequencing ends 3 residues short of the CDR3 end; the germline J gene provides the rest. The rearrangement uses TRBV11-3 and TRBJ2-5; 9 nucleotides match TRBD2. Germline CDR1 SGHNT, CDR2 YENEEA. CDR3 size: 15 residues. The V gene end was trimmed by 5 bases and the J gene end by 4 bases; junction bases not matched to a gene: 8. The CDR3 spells CASSPIAGEGETQYF. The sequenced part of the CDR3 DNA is TGTGCCAGCAGCCCGATAGCGGGGGAGGGAGAGACC.

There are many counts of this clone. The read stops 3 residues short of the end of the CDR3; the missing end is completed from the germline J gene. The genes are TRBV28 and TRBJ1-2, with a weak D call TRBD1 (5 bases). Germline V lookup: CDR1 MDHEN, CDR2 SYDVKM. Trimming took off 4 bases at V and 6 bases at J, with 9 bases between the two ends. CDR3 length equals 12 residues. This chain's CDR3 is CASSSPGDGYTF. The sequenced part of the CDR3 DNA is TGTGCCAGCAGTTCCCCGGGGGATGGC.

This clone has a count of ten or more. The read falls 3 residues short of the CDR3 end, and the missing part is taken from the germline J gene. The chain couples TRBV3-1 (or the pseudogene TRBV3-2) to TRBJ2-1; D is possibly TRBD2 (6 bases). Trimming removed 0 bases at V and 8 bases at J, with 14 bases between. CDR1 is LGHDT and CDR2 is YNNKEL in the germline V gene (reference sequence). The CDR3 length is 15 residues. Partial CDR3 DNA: TGTGCCAGCAGCCAAGATAGTCCGGGGGAGTATGAG. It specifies CASSQDSPGEYE. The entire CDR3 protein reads CASSQDSPGEYEQFF.

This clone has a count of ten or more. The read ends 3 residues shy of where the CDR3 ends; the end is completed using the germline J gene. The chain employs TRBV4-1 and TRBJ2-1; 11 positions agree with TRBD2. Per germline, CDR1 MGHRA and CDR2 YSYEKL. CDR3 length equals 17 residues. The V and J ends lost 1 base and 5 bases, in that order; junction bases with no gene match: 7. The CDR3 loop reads CASSQGLAGGIDNEQFF. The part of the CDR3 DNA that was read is TGCGCCAGCAGCCAAGGCCTAGCGGGGGGTATTGACAATGAG.

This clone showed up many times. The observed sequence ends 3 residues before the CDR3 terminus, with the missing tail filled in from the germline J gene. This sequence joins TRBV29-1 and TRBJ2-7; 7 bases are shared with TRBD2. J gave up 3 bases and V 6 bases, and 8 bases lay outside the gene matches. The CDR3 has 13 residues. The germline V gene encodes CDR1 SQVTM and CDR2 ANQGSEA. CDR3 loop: CSVALAENYEQYF. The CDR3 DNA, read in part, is TGCAGCGTAGCCCTAGCGGAGAACTACGAG.

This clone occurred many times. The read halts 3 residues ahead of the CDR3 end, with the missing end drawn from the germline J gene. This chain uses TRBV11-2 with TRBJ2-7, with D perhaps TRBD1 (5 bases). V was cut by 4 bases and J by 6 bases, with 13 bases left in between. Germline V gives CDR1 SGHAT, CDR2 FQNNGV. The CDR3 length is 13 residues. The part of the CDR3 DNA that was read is TGTGCCAGCAGCTCCCCGGCAGGGTTCGAG. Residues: CASSSPAGFE. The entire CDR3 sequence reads CASSSPAGFEQYF.

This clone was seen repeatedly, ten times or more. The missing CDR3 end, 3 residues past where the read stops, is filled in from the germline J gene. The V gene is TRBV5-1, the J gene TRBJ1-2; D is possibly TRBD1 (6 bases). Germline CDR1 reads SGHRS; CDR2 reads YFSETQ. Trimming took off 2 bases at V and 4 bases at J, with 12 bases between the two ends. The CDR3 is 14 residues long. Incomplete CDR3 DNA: TGCGCCAGCAGCTTCCTGACAGGTTCCTATGGC. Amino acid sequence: CASSFLTGSYG. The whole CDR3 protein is CASSFLTGSYGYTF.

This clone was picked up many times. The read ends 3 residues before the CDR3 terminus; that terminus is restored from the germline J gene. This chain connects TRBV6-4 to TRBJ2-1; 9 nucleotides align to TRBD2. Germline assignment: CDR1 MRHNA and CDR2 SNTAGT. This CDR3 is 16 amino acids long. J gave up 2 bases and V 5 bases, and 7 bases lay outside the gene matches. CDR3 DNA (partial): TGTGCCAGCAGTAGAATAGCGGGAGCTCCCTACAATGAG. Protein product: CASSRIAGAPYNE. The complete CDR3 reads CASSRIAGAPYNEQFF.